This T cell receptor beta chain stems from a study of blood T cell repertoires in COVID-19. Whole-study context: Sources were T cells, B-cell-depleted T cells, or PBMCs; the material itself was cDNA or gDNA.

Germline lookup yields CDR1 SGHNT and CDR2 YYREEE (reference sequence). J lost 4 bases, V lost 3 bases, and 13 bases had no gene match. This CDR3 is built from 17 residues. Profiled with immunoSEQ multiplex PCR; TCRdb holds only in-frame clones, not every one. The sample lists over 100,000 clones, about 89% seen once, with 2.5% in the top ten. This sequence joins TRBV5-4 and TRBJ1-1; 9 bases are shared with TRBD1. The specimen sequenced was peripheral blood. This TCR was sampled from a man in his forties or fifties with active COVID-19. The CDR3 reads CASSSRTGALSGTEAFF. The CDR3 DNA sequence: TGTGCCAGCAGCTCTCGGACAGGGGCCCTATCGGGCACTGAAGCTTTCTTT.